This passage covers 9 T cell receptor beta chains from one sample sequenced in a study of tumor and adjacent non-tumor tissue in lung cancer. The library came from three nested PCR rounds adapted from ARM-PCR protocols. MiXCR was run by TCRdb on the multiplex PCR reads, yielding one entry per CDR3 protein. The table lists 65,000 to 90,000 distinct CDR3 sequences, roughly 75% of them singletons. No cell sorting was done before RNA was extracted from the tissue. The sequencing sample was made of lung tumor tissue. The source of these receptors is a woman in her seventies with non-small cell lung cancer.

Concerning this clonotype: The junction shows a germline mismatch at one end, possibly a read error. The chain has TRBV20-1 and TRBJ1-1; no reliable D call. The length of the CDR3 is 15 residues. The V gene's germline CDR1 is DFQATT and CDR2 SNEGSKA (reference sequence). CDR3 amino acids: CTAVRTGRRNTEAFF. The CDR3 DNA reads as TGCACTGCTGTAAGAACCGGACGGAGGAACACTGAAGCTTTCTTT.

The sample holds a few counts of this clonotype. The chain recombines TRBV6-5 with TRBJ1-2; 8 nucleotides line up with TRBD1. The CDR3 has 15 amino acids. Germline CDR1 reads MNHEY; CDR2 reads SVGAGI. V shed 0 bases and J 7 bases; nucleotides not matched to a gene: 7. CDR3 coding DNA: TGTGCCAGCAGTTACTCCCCAGGGGGCGACTGTGGCTACACCTTC. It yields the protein CASSYSPGGDCGYTF.

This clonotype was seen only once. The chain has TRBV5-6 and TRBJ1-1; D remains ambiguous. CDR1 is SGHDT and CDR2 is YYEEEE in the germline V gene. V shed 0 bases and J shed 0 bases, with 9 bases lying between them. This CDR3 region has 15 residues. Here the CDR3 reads CASSLGSRLNTEAFF. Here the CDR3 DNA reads TGTGCCAGCAGCTTGGGGTCACGGTTGAACACTGAAGCTTTCTTT.

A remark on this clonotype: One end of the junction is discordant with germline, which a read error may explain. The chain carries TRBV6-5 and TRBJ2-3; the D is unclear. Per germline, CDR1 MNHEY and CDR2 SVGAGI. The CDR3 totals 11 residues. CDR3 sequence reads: CASSWVDTQYF. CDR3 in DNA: TGTGCCAGTAGTTGGGTGGATACGCAGTATTTT.

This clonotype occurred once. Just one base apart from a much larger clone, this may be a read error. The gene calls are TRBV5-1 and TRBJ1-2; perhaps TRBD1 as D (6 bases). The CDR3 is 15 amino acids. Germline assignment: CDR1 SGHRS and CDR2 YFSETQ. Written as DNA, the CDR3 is TGCGCCAGCAACTTGGGGGCACGGGGGGACTATGGCTACACCTTC. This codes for CASNLGARGDYGYTF.

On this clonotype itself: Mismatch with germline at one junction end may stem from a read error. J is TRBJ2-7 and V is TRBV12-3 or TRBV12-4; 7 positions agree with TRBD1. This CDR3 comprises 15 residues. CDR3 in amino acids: CASSSSRGSNYKQYF. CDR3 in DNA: TGTGCCAGCAGTTCGAGCAGGGGGTCCAACTACAAGCAGTACTTC.

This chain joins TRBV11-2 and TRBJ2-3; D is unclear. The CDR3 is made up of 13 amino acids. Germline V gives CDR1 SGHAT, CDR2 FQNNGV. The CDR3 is CANSLLRTDTQYF. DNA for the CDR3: TGTGCTAACAGCCTCTTAAGGACAGATACGCAGTATTTT.

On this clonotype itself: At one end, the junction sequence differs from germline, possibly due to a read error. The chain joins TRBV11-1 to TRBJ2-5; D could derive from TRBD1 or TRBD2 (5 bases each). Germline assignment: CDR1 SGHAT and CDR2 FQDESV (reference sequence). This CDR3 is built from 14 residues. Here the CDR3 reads CASSTYGDQGTQCF. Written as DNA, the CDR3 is TGTGCCAGCAGCACTTATGGGGACCAAGGGACCCAGTGCTTC.

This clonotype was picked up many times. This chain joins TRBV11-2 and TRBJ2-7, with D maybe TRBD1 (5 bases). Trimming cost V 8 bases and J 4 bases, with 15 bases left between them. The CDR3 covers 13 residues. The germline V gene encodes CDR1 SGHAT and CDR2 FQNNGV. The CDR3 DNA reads TGTGCCAGCGGTTTTGCAGGGTGGTACGAGCAGTACTTC. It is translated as CASGFAGWYEQYF. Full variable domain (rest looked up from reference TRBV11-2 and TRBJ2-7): EAGVAQSPRYKIIEKRQSVAFWCNPISGHATLYWYQQILGQGPKLLIQFQNNGVVDDSQLPKDRFSAERLKGVDSTLKIQPAKLEDSAVYLCASGFAGWYEQYFGPGTRLTVT.